The rows below give T cell receptor beta chains drawn from one sample of a study of T cells after yellow fever vaccination. TCRdb re-called the 5' RACE reads through MiXCR, storing one row per CDR3 protein. This sample yields over 200,000 distinct CDR3 sequences, of which approximately 6.7% are seen a single time; 1.1% belongs to the top ten. The source was CD4+ T cells sorted from PBMCs, collected on the day of the yellow fever booster vaccination. Receptors were obtained from a man younger than 40 who received the YFV17D yellow fever vaccine. Both conserved end residues are part of each CDR3. The order of the fields is J gene, clone size, D gene, V gene, CDR3 DNA, CDR3 protein. A D gene is named only where the DNA matches it firmly. Not every row has a clone size; where given, it reads once, few, many or a size class.

j_call: TRBJ2-1
clone_size: few
d_call: TRBD2
v_call: TRBV5-1
cdr3_nt: TGCGCCAGCAGCTTGGGCGGCAGCGGGAGGGCTAACAATGAGCAGTTCTTC
cdr3_aa: CASSLGGSGRANNEQFF

j_call: TRBJ1-6
clone_size: .
d_call: .
v_call: TRBV12-3/TRBV12-4
cdr3_nt: TGTGCCAGCAGTTTATCGTCCAGGGCGGATTCACCCCTCCACTTT
cdr3_aa: CASSLSSRADSPLHF

j_call: TRBJ1-2
clone_size: few
d_call: .
v_call: TRBV5-1
cdr3_nt: TGCGCCAGCAGTCAGGGAACCTATGGCTACACCTTC
cdr3_aa: CASSQGTYGYTF

j_call: TRBJ2-5
clone_size: many
d_call: .
v_call: TRBV30
cdr3_nt: TGTGCCTGGCTAGGGTTGGAGACCCAGTACTTC
cdr3_aa: CAWLGLETQYF

j_call: TRBJ2-3
clone_size: few
d_call: TRBD1
v_call: TRBV5-4
cdr3_nt: TGTGCCAGCAGCCCGGGACAGGGTAAGACAGATACGCAGTATTTT
cdr3_aa: CASSPGQGKTDTQYF

j_call: TRBJ2-7
clone_size: many
d_call: .
v_call: TRBV20-1
cdr3_nt: TGCAGTGCCAGACAGTCCTTGGTGGACGAGCAGTACTTC
cdr3_aa: CSARQSLVDEQYF

j_call: TRBJ1-4
clone_size: .
d_call: TRBD1
v_call: TRBV7-2
cdr3_nt: TGTGCCAGCAGCTTAGGGGACAGGGAGGCTGAAAAACTGTTTTTT
cdr3_aa: CASSLGDREAEKLFF

j_call: TRBJ2-3
clone_size: .
d_call: .
v_call: TRBV5-1
cdr3_nt: TGCGCCAGCAGCTTGGGGGCTTACCCGGGGGCAGATACGCAGTATTTT
cdr3_aa: CASSLGAYPGADTQYF

j_call: TRBJ2-6
clone_size: .
d_call: .
v_call: TRBV4-3
cdr3_nt: TGCGCCAGCAGCCAGGGGGTGTTAGCGTCCTCTGGGGCCAACGTCCTGACTTTC
cdr3_aa: CASSQGVLASSGANVLTF

j_call: TRBJ2-3
clone_size: few
d_call: .
v_call: TRBV19
cdr3_nt: TGTGCCAGTAGTCCGAGGGTCACTAGCCCACCGGATACGCAGTATTTT
cdr3_aa: CASSPRVTSPPDTQYF

j_call: TRBJ1-5
clone_size: .
d_call: .
v_call: TRBV6-2/TRBV6-3
cdr3_nt: TGTGCCAGCAGTTACTCGAATATCGAGCCCCAGCATTTT
cdr3_aa: CASSYSNIEPQHF

j_call: TRBJ2-7
clone_size: .
d_call: .
v_call: TRBV20-1
cdr3_nt: TGCAGTGCTCCAACTTGGGGTGCCATTGGGGGGCAGTACTTC
cdr3_aa: CSAPTWGAIGGQYF

j_call: TRBJ2-3
clone_size: many
d_call: TRBD2
v_call: TRBV7-8
cdr3_nt: TGTGCCAGCAGACAACTAGCGCAACCCACAGATACGCAGTATTTT
cdr3_aa: CASRQLAQPTDTQYF

j_call: TRBJ2-7
clone_size: .
d_call: TRBD2
v_call: TRBV7-2
cdr3_nt: TGTGCCAGCAGCTCCCGGACTAGCGGGAAGATTGGCGAGCAGTACTTC
cdr3_aa: CASSSRTSGKIGEQYF

j_call: TRBJ2-2
clone_size: .
d_call: TRBD2
v_call: TRBV5-4
cdr3_nt: TGTGCCAGCAGCTCCCAGCGCGGGGGAAACACCGGGGAGCTGTTTTTT
cdr3_aa: CASSSQRGGNTGELFF

j_call: TRBJ2-1
clone_size: many
d_call: .
v_call: TRBV3-1
cdr3_nt: TGTGCCAGCAGCCAGAGGGGTAGCGGAGGGGGTCAGCAGTTCTTC
cdr3_aa: CASSQRGSGGGQQFF

j_call: TRBJ2-7
clone_size: .
d_call: .
v_call: TRBV28
cdr3_nt: TGTGCCAGCAGTTTGGTACAGGGAAACGAGCAGTACTTC
cdr3_aa: CASSLVQGNEQYF

j_call: TRBJ1-5
clone_size: .
d_call: .
v_call: TRBV6-2/TRBV6-3
cdr3_nt: TGTGCCAGCAGCCTCCCCCCGGCGGCCCAGCATTTT
cdr3_aa: CASSLPPAAQHF

j_call: TRBJ1-5
clone_size: .
d_call: .
v_call: TRBV4-2
cdr3_nt: TGTGCCAGCAGCACCGCTAATTCGGAGAACAATCAGCCCCAGCATTTT
cdr3_aa: CASSTANSENNQPQHF

j_call: TRBJ2-7
clone_size: few
d_call: .
v_call: TRBV7-7
cdr3_nt: TGTGCCAGCAGCTTAAATCCGAGCTCCTACGAGCAGTACTTC
cdr3_aa: CASSLNPSSYEQYF

j_call: TRBJ2-7
clone_size: .
d_call: .
v_call: TRBV20-1
cdr3_nt: TGCGGCTTGATACCTTGGGCGGAGAGCTCCTACGAGCAGTACTTC
cdr3_aa: CGLIPWAESSYEQYF

j_call: TRBJ2-1
clone_size: .
d_call: TRBD1
v_call: TRBV18
cdr3_nt: TGTGCCAGCTCACTATTACAGGGGGCGCTCTACAATGAGCAGTTCTTC
cdr3_aa: CASSLLQGALYNEQFF

j_call: TRBJ2-7
clone_size: many
d_call: .
v_call: TRBV3-1
cdr3_nt: TGTGCCAGCAGCCAATATCCGGGAGAGGGCGCAGAGCAGTACTTC
cdr3_aa: CASSQYPGEGAEQYF

j_call: TRBJ2-1
clone_size: few
d_call: TRBD2
v_call: TRBV19
cdr3_nt: TGTGCCAGCCCTATGTTCTCCTGGACTAGCGGGAGCAATGAGCAGTTCTTC
cdr3_aa: CASPMFSWTSGSNEQFF

j_call: TRBJ2-7
clone_size: .
d_call: TRBD1
v_call: TRBV2
cdr3_nt: TGTGCCAGCAGTGCCGAGACAGGGGTCTACGAGCAGTACTTC
cdr3_aa: CASSAETGVYEQYF